Each of the 26 T cell receptor beta chains below was sequenced from the same sample in a study of T cells in tuberculosis. Here immunoSEQ multiplex PCR was the method, and the copy in TCRdb shows in-frame clones only, minus some. The sample lists some 34,000 clones, 97% occurring once. Sequenced input: PBMCs. All receptors come from a donor between 10 and 35 years old with latent tuberculosis or without tuberculosis infection.

This clone was seen a handful of times. The chain uses TRBV30 and TRBJ2-3, with TRBD1 as a possible D gene (6 bases). The CDR3 sequence is 14 residues long. The V gene lost 5 bases and the J gene lost 0 bases, with 12 bases spanning the gap. Looked up from germline, CDR1 is GTSNPN and CDR2 is SVGIG (reference sequence). CDR3 in DNA: TGTGCCTGGGGGGGCCCATCTAGCACAGATACGCAGTATTTT. It encodes CAWGGPSSTDTQYF.

The rearrangement joins TRBV4-1 to TRBJ1-5, with D possibly being TRBD1 (5 bases). The CDR3 loop spans 16 amino acids. The germline V gene has CDR1 MGHRA and CDR2 YSYEKL. V lost 4 bases and J 6 bases, leaving 19 bases between the germline ends. The CDR3 reads CASSPYTGPGGQPQHF. The CDR3 coding sequence is TGCGCCAGCAGCCCGTACACCGGGCCCGGGGGTCAGCCCCAGCATTTT.

The rearrangement links TRBV10-3 to TRBJ1-2, with D perhaps matching TRBD1 (6 bases). The CDR3 is made up of 16 amino acids. The germline CDR1 and CDR2 sequences are ENHRY and SYGVKD. With 7 bases removed from V and 8 bases from J, the gap between germline ends came to 26 bases. The CDR3 region has the DNA TGTGCCATCACTGACCTCAATTGGGCAGGGGAAGGAGGCTACACCTTC. Translated, it gives CAITDLNWAGEGGYTF.

This chain joins TRBV29-1 and TRBJ1-2; no firm D call. Germline values: CDR1 SQVTM, CDR2 ANQGSEA. The V end lost 4 bases, the J end lost 1 base, and 13 bases lay between the germline ends. The CDR3 sequence is 14 residues long. CDR3 nucleotides: TGCAGCGTTGCTCCGAGGCTTTATAACTATGGCTACACCTTC. It codes for CSVAPRLYNYGYTF.

The chain employs TRBV19 and TRBJ2-7; 9 bases agree with TRBD2. V was pared by 5 bases and J by 2 bases, with 10 bases of the junction left unmatched. The CDR3 is made up of 16 amino acids. CDR1 is LNHDA, CDR2 SQIVND, per germline (reference sequence). In nucleotides, the CDR3 is TGTGCCAGTAGTGCCCGGGTAGCGGGAGTTACCTACGAGCAGTACTTC. This gives the protein CASSARVAGVTYEQYF.

The chain combines TRBV7-9 with TRBJ2-5, with 11 bases that match TRBD2. There are 14 residues in the CDR3. Trimming cost V 5 bases and J 5 bases; bases outside gene matches: 4. The germline V gene has CDR1 SEHNR and CDR2 FQNEAQ (reference sequence). DNA of the CDR3: TGTGCCAGCAGCCTGGGACTAGCGGTGGAGACCCAGTACTTC. It is translated as CASSLGLAVETQYF.

The genes are TRBV15 and TRBJ2-7; D gene uncertain. Deletions cut 1 base from V and 1 base from J, with 5 bases between. The CDR3 has 13 residues. Germline-derived CDR1 and CDR2 are LNHNV and YYDKDF (reference sequence). The CDR3 region is CATSRAQSYEQYF. The DNA of the CDR3 is TGTGCCACCAGCAGAGCGCAGTCCTACGAGCAGTACTTC.

The J gene is TRBJ2-7, the V gene TRBV19; TRBD1 is a possible D gene (5 bases). The CDR3 sequence is 13 residues long. The V end lost 6 bases, the J end lost 2 bases, and 11 bases lay between the germline ends. From germline, CDR1 is LNHDA and CDR2 SQIVND (reference sequence). The chain's CDR3 is CASSPDRAYEQYF. The CDR3 region has the DNA TGTGCCAGTAGCCCAGACAGAGCCTACGAGCAGTACTTC.

Only one count was recorded for this clone. The V call is TRBV28, the J call TRBJ2-4; TRBD2 might be the D (6 bases). V was trimmed by 6 bases and J by 3 bases, leaving 27 bases between them. The CDR3 has 19 residues. Per germline, CDR1 MDHEN and CDR2 SYDVKM. CDR3 nucleotides: TGTGCCAGCAGCACGTACTGGGACTCACCTAAAGGGGACAAAAACATTCAGTACTTC. Translation: CASSTYWDSPKGDKNIQYF. The variable domain in full, with the rest retrieved from reference TRBV28 and TRBJ2-4, is DVKVTQSSRYLVKRTGEKVFLECVQDMDHENMFWYRQDPGLGLRLIYFSYDVKMKEKGDIPEGYSVSREKKERFSLILESASTNQTSMYLCASSTYWDSPKGDKNIQYFGAGTRLSVL.

J is TRBJ2-1 and V is TRBV5-1, with 8 bases matching TRBD2. Germline-derived CDR1 and CDR2 are SGHRS and YFSETQ. V gave up 1 base and J gave up 5 bases; unmatched junction bases: 5. There are 15 residues in the CDR3. The CDR3 spells CASSLLSGGDNEQFF. The DNA of the CDR3 is TGCGCCAGCAGCTTGCTAAGCGGGGGTGACAATGAGCAGTTCTTC. Based on the CDR3 plus reference TRBV5-1 and TRBJ2-1, the full variable domain is KAGVTQTPRYLIKTRGQQVTLSCSPISGHRSVSWYQQTPGQGLQFLFEYFSETQRNKGNFPGRFSGRQFSNSRSEMNVSTLELGDSALYLCASSLLSGGDNEQFFGPGTRLTVL.

The chain joins TRBV7-2 to TRBJ2-1; the match to TRBD2 covers 9 bases. Germline V gene data show CDR1 as SGHTA and CDR2 as FQGNSA. This CDR3 has 16 residues. V lost 1 base to trimming and J lost 2 bases; unmatched junction nucleotides: 3. In DNA form, the CDR3 reads TGTGCCAGCAGCTTAGAAGGCGGGAGGGCCTACAATGAGCAGTTCTTC. Translation gives CASSLEGGRAYNEQFF.

The chain joins TRBV10-3 to TRBJ1-1; maybe TRBD1 (6 bases). V lost 6 bases and J 0 bases, leaving 14 bases between the germline ends. Germline assignment: CDR1 ENHRY and CDR2 SYGVKD. This CDR3 comprises 15 residues. The CDR3 DNA sequence: TGTGCCATCAGCCCTAGAACAGGGATGAACACTGAAGCTTTCTTT. It codes for CAISPRTGMNTEAFF.

This clone was detected once. The chain combines TRBV18 with TRBJ2-7; 7 bases are shared with TRBD1. The CDR3 is made up of 14 amino acids. Germline trimming cut 0 bases from V and 5 bases from J; bases unmatched to any gene: 4. The germline V gene encodes CDR1 KGHSH and CDR2 LQKENI. DNA for the CDR3: TGTGCCAGCTCACCACCGGACAGGTTCGACGAGCAGTACTTC. Translation: CASSPPDRFDEQYF. Full variable domain (missing parts from reference TRBV18 and TRBJ2-7): NAGVMQNPRHLVRRRGQEARLRCSPMKGHSHVYWYRQLPEEGLKFMVYLQKENIIDESGMPKERFSAEFPKEGPSILRIQQVVRGDSAAYFCASSPPDRFDEQYFGPGTRLTVT.

A remark on this clone: A read error may account for a junction end that differs from germline. This rearrangement joins TRBV5-4 to TRBJ2-5, with a weak D call TRBD1 (6 bases). The CDR3 loop spans 13 amino acids. CDR1 is SGHNT, CDR2 YYREEE, per germline (reference sequence). DNA for the CDR3: TGTGCCAGTAGCTTCTCTGTACAGGGGACCCAGTACTTC. Translation: CASSFSVQGTQYF.

The chain combines TRBV5-1 with TRBJ2-5, with 10 bases that match TRBD2. V lost 4 bases to trimming and J lost 2 bases; unmatched junction nucleotides: 2. The length of the CDR3 is 14 residues. Germline V lookup: CDR1 SGHRS, CDR2 YFSETQ. CDR3 DNA: TGCGCCAGCAGCCAGACTAGCGGGCAAGAGACCCAGTACTTC. Protein: CASSQTSGQETQYF.

The CDR3, as DNA: TGTGCCAGCTCTCTTACAGGGTCGGAGACCCAGTACTTC. It specifies CASSLTGSETQYF. The chain has TRBV25-1 and TRBJ2-5; tentatively, D is TRBD1 (6 bases). Germline-derived CDR1 and CDR2 are MGHDK and SYGVNS. The CDR3 has 13 residues. V lost 8 bases and J 5 bases, leaving 15 bases between the germline ends.

The gene calls are TRBV13 and TRBJ2-1, with 11 nucleotides matching TRBD2. This CDR3 is 18 amino acids long. The V gene's germline CDR1 is PRHDT and CDR2 FYEKMQ (reference sequence). V dropped 2 bases and J dropped 7; count of bases not matched to a gene: 13. Here the CDR3 reads CASSLRSGRVRAGNEQFF. DNA of the CDR3: TGTGCCAGCAGCTTACGTAGCGGGAGGGTCAGAGCTGGGAATGAGCAGTTCTTC.

The chain couples TRBV30 to TRBJ2-7, with D hard to call. V shed 0 bases and J shed 7 bases, with 10 bases lying between them. The CDR3 runs 12 residues. The germline CDR1 and CDR2 sequences are GTSNPN and SVGIG (reference sequence). CDR3 in amino acids: CAWSVGSREQYF. The CDR3 nucleotides are TGTGCCTGGAGTGTCGGGTCTCGGGAGCAGTACTTC.

The genes are TRBV6-5 and TRBJ1-1; a possible D gene is TRBD1 (6 bases). CDR1 is MNHEY, CDR2 SVGAGI, per germline. Trimming took 6 bases from V and 0 from J, leaving 8 bases between them. The CDR3 covers 13 residues. The CDR3 coding sequence is TGTGCCAGCAGCACAGGGTTGAACACTGAAGCTTTCTTT. Its translation is CASSTGLNTEAFF.

V is TRBV4-2 and J is TRBJ1-1, with TRBD1 as a possible D gene (5 bases). The CDR3 consists of 13 residues. CDR1 LGHNA and CDR2 YNFKEQ come from the germline V gene. Trimming took off 1 base at V and 4 bases at J, with 7 bases between the two ends. CDR3 nucleotide sequence: TGTGCCAGCAGCCAAGCTCAGGGCACTGAAGCTTTCTTT. This encodes CASSQAQGTEAFF.

About this clone: One junction end disagrees with the germline gene, perhaps due to a read error. The chain carries TRBV5-4 and TRBJ2-7; 15 nucleotides match TRBD2. The CDR3 is 15 amino acids. Germline CDR1 is SGHNT and CDR2 is YYREEE (reference sequence). The chain's CDR3 is CASSWTSGGAYEQYF. CDR3 bases: TGTGCCAGTAGCTGGACTAGCGGGGGGGCCTACGAGCAGTACTTC.

V usage is TRBV4-1 and J usage is TRBJ2-7, with TRBD1 as a possible D gene (6 bases). The CDR3 sequence is 13 residues long. Deletions cut 1 base from V and 6 bases from J, with 10 bases between. From germline, CDR1 is MGHRA and CDR2 YSYEKL. CDR3 sequence: CASSQVWGREQYF. DNA for the CDR3: TGCGCCAGCAGCCAAGTCTGGGGGCGCGAGCAGTACTTC.

The chain employs TRBV7-9 and TRBJ2-7; D uncertain. The CDR3 runs 13 residues. Trimming pared 3 bases from V and 3 bases from J, leaving 9 bases between. Germline-derived CDR1 and CDR2 are SEHNR and FQNEAQ (reference sequence). The CDR3 loop is CASSFGGGYEQYF. Written as DNA, the CDR3 is TGTGCCAGCAGCTTCGGTGGCGGCTACGAGCAGTACTTC. The full variable domain, its missing parts supplied by reference TRBV7-9 and TRBJ2-7, is DTGVSQNPRHKITKRGQNVTFRCDPISEHNRLYWYRQTLGQGPEFLTYFQNEAQLEKSRLLSDRFSAERPKGSFSTLEIQRTEQGDSAMYLCASSFGGGYEQYFGPGTRLTVT.

The rearrangement links TRBV5-1 to TRBJ1-1; 7 nucleotides align to TRBD1. Germline loops: CDR1 SGHRS, CDR2 YFSETQ. The V segment lost 3 bases and the J segment 7 bases; nucleotides outside the gene matches: 6. The CDR3 length is 13 residues. The CDR3 sequence is CASSSQGQFEAFF. The CDR3 DNA sequence: TGCGCCAGCAGCTCCCAGGGACAGTTTGAAGCTTTCTTT.

Here the CDR3 DNA reads TGTGCCAGCAGAAGACAGGACTATCAGCCCCAGCATTTT. The encoded protein is CASRRQDYQPQHF. The J gene is TRBJ1-5, the V gene TRBV6-6; D possibly corresponds to TRBD1 (6 bases). The V gene's germline CDR1 is MNHNY and CDR2 SVGAGI (reference sequence). This CDR3 contains 13 residues. V was cut by 6 bases and J by 5 bases, with 11 bases left in between.

The chain uses TRBV5-4 and TRBJ2-3, with a tentative D call TRBD1 (6 bases). V lost 0 bases, J lost 2 bases, and 10 bases lay in between. Per the germline V gene, CDR1 is SGHNT and CDR2 is YYREEE (reference sequence). This CDR3 has 15 amino acids. CDR3 residues: CASSLAAGVTDTQYF. The CDR3 bases are TGTGCCAGCAGCTTGGCTGCAGGGGTCACAGATACGCAGTATTTT.